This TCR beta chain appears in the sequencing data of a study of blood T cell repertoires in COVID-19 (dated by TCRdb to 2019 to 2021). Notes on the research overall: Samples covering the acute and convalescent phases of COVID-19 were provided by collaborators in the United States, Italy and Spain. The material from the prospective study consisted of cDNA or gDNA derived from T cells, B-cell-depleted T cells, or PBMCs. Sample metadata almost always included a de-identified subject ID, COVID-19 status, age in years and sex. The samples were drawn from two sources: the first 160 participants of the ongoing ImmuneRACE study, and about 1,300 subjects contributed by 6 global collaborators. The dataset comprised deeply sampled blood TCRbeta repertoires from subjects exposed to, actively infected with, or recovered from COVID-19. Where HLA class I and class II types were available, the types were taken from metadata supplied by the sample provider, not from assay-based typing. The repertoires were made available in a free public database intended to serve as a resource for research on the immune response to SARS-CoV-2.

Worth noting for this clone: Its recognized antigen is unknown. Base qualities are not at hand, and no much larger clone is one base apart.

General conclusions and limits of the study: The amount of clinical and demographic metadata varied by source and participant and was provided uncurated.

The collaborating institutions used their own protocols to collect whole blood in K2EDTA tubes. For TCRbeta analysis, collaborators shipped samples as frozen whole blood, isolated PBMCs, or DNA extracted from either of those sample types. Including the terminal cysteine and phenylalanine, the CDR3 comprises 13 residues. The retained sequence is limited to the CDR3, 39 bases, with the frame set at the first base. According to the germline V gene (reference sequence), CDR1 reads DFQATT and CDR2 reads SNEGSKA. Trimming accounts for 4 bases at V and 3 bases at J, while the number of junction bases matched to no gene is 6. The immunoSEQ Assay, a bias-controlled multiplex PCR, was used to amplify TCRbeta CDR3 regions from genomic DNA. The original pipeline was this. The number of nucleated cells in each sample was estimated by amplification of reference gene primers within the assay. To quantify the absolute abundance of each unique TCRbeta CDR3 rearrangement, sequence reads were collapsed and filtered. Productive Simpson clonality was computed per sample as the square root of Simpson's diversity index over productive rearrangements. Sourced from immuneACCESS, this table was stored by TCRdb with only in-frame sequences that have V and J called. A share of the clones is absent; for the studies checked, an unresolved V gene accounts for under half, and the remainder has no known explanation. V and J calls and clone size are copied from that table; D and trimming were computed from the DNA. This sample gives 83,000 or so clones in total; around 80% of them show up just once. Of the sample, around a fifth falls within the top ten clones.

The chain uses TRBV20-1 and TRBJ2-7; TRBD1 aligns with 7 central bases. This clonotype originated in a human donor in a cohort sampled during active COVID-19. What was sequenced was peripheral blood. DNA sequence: TGCAGTGCTACTGACAGGGTCAACTACGAGCAGTACTTC. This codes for CSATDRVNYEQYF.